This T cell receptor beta chain comes out of a study of a mutant IDH1 vaccine in newly diagnosed glioma. Across the study: Weeks 1, 3, 5, 7, 11, 15, 19 and 23 were when patients received their eight vaccinations. Previous care, which was radiotherapy, temozolomide, or both, most often involved both.

The sample's time point: week 23, last vaccination. Vaccination comprised doses that each held 300 ug of mutant IDH1 20-mer peptide, plus topical imiquimod. The donors had new WHO grade 3 or 4 astrocytomas; these were IDH1-mutant and ATRX-lost. V lost 10 bases to trimming and J lost 0 bases, with 7 bases between them. Germline V gene lookup returns CDR1 MGHDK and CDR2 SYGVNS. This CDR3 contains 13 residues. Only in-frame clones appear in the TCRdb table, and some are missing; sequencing was by immunoSEQ multiplex PCR. The sample holds roughly 38,000 clones, 60% to 85% seen once. On this clone: The antigen is unknown.

Material: PBMCs, obtained from a glioma patient whose treatment included an IDH1 peptide vaccine. J is TRBJ1-6 and V is TRBV25-1; D not certain. The TCR was taken from a woman in her forties with glioma. Some clones in this sample may be carry-over from other donors' samples. The DNA for the CDR3 is TGTGCCACCCTTAGCTCCTATAATTCACCCCTCCACTTT. Translated, it gives CATLSSYNSPLHF.